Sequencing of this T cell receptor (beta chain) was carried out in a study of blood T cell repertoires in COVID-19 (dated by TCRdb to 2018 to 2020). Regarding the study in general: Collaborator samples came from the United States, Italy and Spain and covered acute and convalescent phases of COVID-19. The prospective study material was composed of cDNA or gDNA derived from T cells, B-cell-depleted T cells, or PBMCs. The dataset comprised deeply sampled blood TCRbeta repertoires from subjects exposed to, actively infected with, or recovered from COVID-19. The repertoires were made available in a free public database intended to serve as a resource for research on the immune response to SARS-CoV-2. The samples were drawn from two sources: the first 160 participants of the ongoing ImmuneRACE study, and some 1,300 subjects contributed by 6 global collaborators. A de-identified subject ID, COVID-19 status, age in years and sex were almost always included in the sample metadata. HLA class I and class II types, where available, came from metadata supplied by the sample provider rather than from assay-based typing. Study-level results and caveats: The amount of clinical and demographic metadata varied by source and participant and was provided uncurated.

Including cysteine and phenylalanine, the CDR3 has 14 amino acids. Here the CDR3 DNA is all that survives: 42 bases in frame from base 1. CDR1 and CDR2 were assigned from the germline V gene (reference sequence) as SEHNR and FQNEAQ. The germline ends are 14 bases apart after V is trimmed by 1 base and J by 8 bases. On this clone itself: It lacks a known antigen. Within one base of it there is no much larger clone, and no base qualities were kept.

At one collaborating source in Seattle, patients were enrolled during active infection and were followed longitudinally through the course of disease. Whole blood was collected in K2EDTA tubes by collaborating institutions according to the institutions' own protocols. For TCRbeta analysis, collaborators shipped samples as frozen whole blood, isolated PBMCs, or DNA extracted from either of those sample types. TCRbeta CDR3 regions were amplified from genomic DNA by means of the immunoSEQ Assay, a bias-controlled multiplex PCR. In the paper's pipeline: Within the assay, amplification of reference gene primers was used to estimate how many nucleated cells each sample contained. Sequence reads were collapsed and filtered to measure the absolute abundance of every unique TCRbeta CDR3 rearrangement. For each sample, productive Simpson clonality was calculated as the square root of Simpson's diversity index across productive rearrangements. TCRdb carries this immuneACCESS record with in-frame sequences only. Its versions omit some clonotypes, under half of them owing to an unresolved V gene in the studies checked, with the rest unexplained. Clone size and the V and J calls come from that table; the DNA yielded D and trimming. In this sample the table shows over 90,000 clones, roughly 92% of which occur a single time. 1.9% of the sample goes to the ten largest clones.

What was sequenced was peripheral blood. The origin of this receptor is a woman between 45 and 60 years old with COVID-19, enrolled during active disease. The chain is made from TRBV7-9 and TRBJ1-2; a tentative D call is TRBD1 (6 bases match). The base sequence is TGTGCCAGCAGCTTAGATCAGGGGCTGTGGGGCTACACCTTC. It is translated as CASSLDQGLWGYTF.